The present TCR beta chain was sequenced within a study of T-cell reconstitution after alpha-beta-depleted transplantation in children. Study-level findings and limits: Several patients had high TCRbeta diversity at day 60; it came from surviving recipient T cells and thymic progenitors.

Unique molecular identifiers were incorporated during preparation of the TCRbeta library. From the PCR reads, TCRdb called clonotypes with MiXCR, one entry per CDR3 protein. This sample carries hundreds of thousands of distinct CDR3 sequences, about 16% of them seen once, and the ten largest clones take just under 5%. A note on this clonotype: Its antigen remains unknown.

The source was PBMCs, mostly from graft donor cells, collected 360 days after TCRalphabeta/CD19-depleted stem cell transplant. The sequence was obtained from a male patient younger than 18 who had a stem cell transplant for acute lymphoblastic leukemia, so the T cells may come from the graft donor.

CDR3 protein: CSASQPASLVWGNEQFF. The CDR3 DNA is TGCAGTGCTAGCCAGCCAGCGAGTTTAGTTTGGGGCAATGAGCAGTTCTTC. The gene calls are TRBV20-1 and TRBJ2-1; D gene unclear. The V end was cut by 3 bases, the J end by 6 bases, with 24 bases between. Germline assignment: CDR1 DFQATT and CDR2 SNEGSKA (reference sequence). CDR3 length equals 17 residues.